The present T cell receptor beta chain was sequenced within a study of blood T cell repertoires in COVID-19. The wider study: Italy, Spain and the United States were the sources of the convalescent and acute COVID-19 samples. Sources were T cells, B-cell-depleted T cells, or PBMCs; the material itself was cDNA or gDNA.

The CDR3 length is 13 residues. Germline CDR1 is LGHDT and CDR2 is YNNKEL (reference sequence). The V and J ends lost 0 bases and 6 bases respectively, with 9 bases between them. As originally analysed: Reference gene primer amplification gave estimated nucleated cell counts. Only in-frame clones appear in the TCRdb table, and some are missing; sequencing was by immunoSEQ multiplex PCR. For V, J and clone size, that table is used; D and trimming come from the DNA. The repertoire holds about 160,000 clones, with approximately 88% as singletons. The chain couples TRBV3-1 (or the pseudogene TRBV3-2) to TRBJ2-7; maybe TRBD1 (5 bases). The sample consisted of peripheral blood. The sequence derives from a woman of 80 years or more with active or convalescent COVID-19. The CDR3 DNA sequence: TGTGCCAGCAGCCAAGAGGGAAGGGGCGAGCAGTACTTC. As protein: CASSQEGRGEQYF.